This T cell receptor beta chain was identified during a study of blood T cell repertoires in COVID-19. As for the study in general: From T cells, B-cell-depleted T cells, or PBMCs came the material, which was cDNA or gDNA.

Per the authors' pipeline: Scientists estimated how many nucleated cells there were by amplifying reference gene primers. Here immunoSEQ multiplex PCR was the method, and the copy in TCRdb shows in-frame clones only, minus some. That table supplies the V and J calls and clone size; D and trimming were determined from the DNA. Of over 300,000 clones listed, around 90% are singletons. Study members were between 18 and 89 years old and lived in some 26 US regions. Participants' reported clinical history set cohort assignment. Looked up from germline, CDR1 is LGHNA and CDR2 is YNFKEQ. The CDR3 is 16 residues long. V trimming: 0 bases; J trimming: 6 bases; junction bases outside the gene matches: 7.

The chain carries TRBV4-2 and TRBJ2-2, with 7 bases lining up with TRBD2. Sequenced: PBMCs or T cells enriched from blood (not recorded which). The clonotype originates from a woman in her twenties or thirties who had recovered from COVID-19. In DNA form, the CDR3 reads TGTGCCAGCAGCCAAGAGTGGGGGGGTGATCCCGGGGAGCTGTTTTTT. As protein: CASSQEWGGDPGELFF.